These 17 T cell receptor beta chains originate from one sample sequenced in a study of metastatic and nonmetastatic thyroid tumors. Patients were all untreated before their thyroid surgery. TCRdb re-called the PCR reads via MiXCR. This sample has roughly 50,000 clones, with roughly a fifth found just once. Input material: blood. These receptors were taken from a male donor with papillary thyroid cancer or a benign thyroid nodule (not recorded which). Some clones in this sample may be carry-over from other donors' samples.

This clone was counted ten times or more. This chain connects TRBV7-9 to TRBJ2-1; TRBD2 matches 14 bases. The germline gives CDR1 SEHNR, CDR2 FQNEAQ (reference sequence). The CDR3 runs 16 residues. V gave up 2 bases and J gave up 6 bases; unmatched junction bases: 3. CDR3 sequence: CASSLQGTSGSNEQFF. In nucleotides, the CDR3 is TGTGCCAGCAGCTTACAGGGGACTAGCGGGAGCAATGAGCAGTTCTTC. The full variable domain, completed using reference TRBV7-9 and TRBJ2-1, is DTGVSQNPRHKITKRGQNVTFRCDPISEHNRLYWYRQTLGQGPEFLTYFQNEAQLEKSRLLSDRFSAERPKGSFSTLEIQRTEQGDSAMYLCASSLQGTSGSNEQFFGPGTRLTVL.

In its sample, this clone was seen many times. Other DNA sequences within the sample encode an identical CDR3. This chain connects TRBV13 to TRBJ1-1; D not certain. Per germline, CDR1 PRHDT and CDR2 FYEKMQ (reference sequence). V was clipped by 1 base and J by 6 bases, with 15 bases between them. CDR3 length equals 15 residues. The CDR3 DNA is TGTGCCAGCAGCTTAGTTTCGGGTCAGGAGGCTGAAGCTTTCTTT. This encodes CASSLVSGQEAEAFF.

This clone was seen many times. The CDR3 protein is CASSVGGQLSAYGYTF. Here the CDR3 DNA reads TGTGCCAGCAGCGTAGGTGGCCAGCTCTCAGCCTATGGCTACACCTTC. The chain employs TRBV9 and TRBJ1-2; no definite D call. The CDR3 loop spans 16 amino acids. The germline V gene encodes CDR1 SGDLS and CDR2 YYNGEE. V was pared by 0 bases and J by 4 bases, with 16 bases between.

This chain connects TRBV10-3 to TRBJ2-1, with 8 bases lining up with TRBD2. J gave up 6 bases and V 8 bases, and 9 bases lay outside the gene matches. Germline V gives CDR1 ENHRY, CDR2 SYGVKD. CDR3 length: 14 residues. The CDR3 sequence is CAIGPTGGVNEQFF. The DNA of the CDR3 is TGTGCCATCGGCCCAACGGGAGGGGTCAATGAGCAGTTCTTC.

The V gene is TRBV19, the J gene TRBJ1-2, with 8 nucleotides matching TRBD1. The CDR3 contains 15 residues. V shed 4 bases and J 0 bases; nucleotides not matched to a gene: 4. Germline V gives CDR1 LNHDA, CDR2 SQIVND (reference sequence). CDR3 sequence: CASSNPGGTNYGYTF. CDR3 in DNA: TGTGCCAGTAGTAACCCAGGGGGCACTAACTATGGCTACACCTTC.

In its sample, this clone was seen many times. The V call is TRBV4-2, the J call TRBJ2-1; 7 nucleotides line up with TRBD2. The CDR3 length is 16 residues. Germline V CDR1 and CDR2: LGHNA, YNFKEQ. The V gene end was trimmed by 4 bases and the J gene end by 3 bases; junction bases not matched to a gene: 9. The CDR3 sequence: CASSPTREEVYNEQFF. For the CDR3, the DNA is TGTGCCAGCAGCCCGACCCGGGAGGAGGTCTACAATGAGCAGTTCTTC.

In its sample, this clone was seen many times. The gene calls are TRBV6-4 and TRBJ2-3; 10 bases fit TRBD1. This CDR3 is 15 amino acids long. The germline CDR1 and CDR2 sequences are MRHNA and SNTAGT. Losses at the gene ends were 0 bases for V and 4 bases for J; bases not matched to a gene: 1. DNA for the CDR3: TGTGCCAGCAGTGACTCGACAGGGGGCGCAGATACGCAGTATTTT. Translation: CASSDSTGGADTQYF.

In its sample, this clone is medium-sized (0.01 to 0.1%). The chain links TRBV5-1 to TRBJ2-1; 10 nucleotides line up with TRBD2. The CDR3 runs 15 residues. Germline V gene data show CDR1 as SGHRS and CDR2 as YFSETQ. Losses at the gene ends were 4 bases for V and 5 bases for J; bases not matched to a gene: 6. DNA of the CDR3: TGCGCCAGCAGCCCCGGGACTAGCGCCGACAATGAGCAGTTCTTC. Protein sequence: CASSPGTSADNEQFF.

This clone is judged medium-sized. In DNA, the CDR3 is TGCGCCAGCAGCTTCTACTGGGACAGGGGCTCCTACGAGCAGTACTTC. It is translated as CASSFYWDRGSYEQYF. The chain recombines TRBV5-1 with TRBJ2-7; 10 positions agree with TRBD1. The germline gives CDR1 SGHRS, CDR2 YFSETQ. The CDR3 runs to 16 residues. The V segment lost 2 bases and the J segment 0 bases; nucleotides outside the gene matches: 5.

This clone was picked up a small number of times. This rearrangement joins TRBV6-1 to TRBJ2-2, with TRBD2 identical over 10 bases. The CDR3 length is 16 residues. The V gene's germline CDR1 is MNHNS and CDR2 SASEGT. With 4 bases clipped from V and 5 bases from J, the junction kept 7 bases outside the gene matches. CDR3 DNA sequence: TGTGCCAGCAGTGCCGGACTAGCGGCCCTTACCGGGGAGCTGTTTTTT. Its protein product is CASSAGLAALTGELFF.

This clone was counted only a few times. The chain carries TRBV15 and TRBJ2-7, with D unclear. CDR1 and CDR2 from the germline V gene are LNHNV and YYDKDF (reference sequence). The CDR3 runs to 13 residues. With 0 bases removed from V and 2 bases from J, the gap between germline ends came to 5 bases. CDR3 coding DNA: TGTGCCACCAGCAGAGATTTACCCTACGAGCAGTACTTC. It translates to CATSRDLPYEQYF.

This clone came up many times. This chain links TRBV20-1 with TRBJ2-2; 7 nucleotides agree with TRBD1. Trimming took 2 bases from V and 5 from J; bases not matched to a gene: 8. Germline assignment: CDR1 DFQATT and CDR2 SNEGSKA (reference sequence). There are 15 residues in the CDR3. CDR3 protein: CSARQTGLRTGELFF. In nucleotides, the CDR3 is TGCAGTGCTAGACAGACAGGGCTAAGGACCGGGGAGCTGTTTTTT.

This clone was counted many times. The chain is built from TRBV5-1 and TRBJ1-1; TRBD1 matches at 7 bases. Germline V gene sequence: CDR1 SGHRS, CDR2 YFSETQ. V shed 0 bases and J 3 bases; nucleotides not matched to a gene: 2. CDR3 length: 14 residues. The CDR3 DNA is TGCGCCAGCAGCTTGGGGGACAGATACACTGAAGCTTTCTTT. It is translated as CASSLGDRYTEAFF. Drawing the rest from reference TRBV5-1 and TRBJ1-1, the complete variable domain is KAGVTQTPRYLIKTRGQQVTLSCSPISGHRSVSWYQQTPGQGLQFLFEYFSETQRNKGNFPGRFSGRQFSNSRSEMNVSTLELGDSALYLCASSLGDRYTEAFFGQGTRLTVV.

This clone has a count of ten or more. The chain is built from TRBV7-9 and TRBJ2-5; D possibly corresponds to TRBD2 (5 bases). The CDR3 has 14 amino acids. Trimming shortened V by 2 bases and J by 2 bases, and 9 bases separated the two germline ends. Per germline, CDR1 SEHNR and CDR2 FQNEAQ (reference sequence). CDR3 loop: CASSLPGKQETQYF. CDR3 nucleotide sequence: TGTGCCAGCAGCTTACCGGGGAAACAAGAGACCCAGTACTTC.

This clone was detected many times. This may stem from a read error, because a much larger clone lies one nucleotide away. The chain has TRBV27 and TRBJ2-7; D not resolved. This CDR3 has 14 residues. Per germline, CDR1 MNHEY and CDR2 SMNVEV (reference sequence). Trimming left V 5 bases short and J 2 bases short, with 13 bases between. CDR3 amino acids: CASSPSGGPYEQYF. CDR3 nucleotide sequence: TGTGCCAGCAGTCCTTCGGGCGGCCCCTACGAGCAGTACTTC.

There are many counts of this clone. One junction end does not reproduce the germline sequence, and a read error may be involved. V gene TRBV6-6 combines with J gene TRBJ2-7; 15 nucleotides agree with TRBD2. CDR1 and CDR2 from the germline V gene are MNHNY and SVGAGI (reference sequence). This CDR3 contains 19 residues. The CDR3 sequence: CATSSRTGTSGGNSYEQYF. Here the CDR3 DNA reads TGTGCCACCAGTTCTAGAACCGGGACTAGCGGGGGGAACTCCTACGAGCAGTACTTC.

This clone was detected many times. The chain joins TRBV19 to TRBJ2-1; either TRBD1 or TRBD2 may fit D (6 bases each). This CDR3 region has 14 residues. The germline V gene encodes CDR1 LNHDA and CDR2 SQIVND (reference sequence). Trimming pared 7 bases from V and 8 bases from J, leaving 18 bases between. Written as DNA, the CDR3 is TGTGCCAGTAAGAGGGGGGCCGGGGACTATGAGCAGTTCTTC. Its translation: CASKRGAGDYEQFF.